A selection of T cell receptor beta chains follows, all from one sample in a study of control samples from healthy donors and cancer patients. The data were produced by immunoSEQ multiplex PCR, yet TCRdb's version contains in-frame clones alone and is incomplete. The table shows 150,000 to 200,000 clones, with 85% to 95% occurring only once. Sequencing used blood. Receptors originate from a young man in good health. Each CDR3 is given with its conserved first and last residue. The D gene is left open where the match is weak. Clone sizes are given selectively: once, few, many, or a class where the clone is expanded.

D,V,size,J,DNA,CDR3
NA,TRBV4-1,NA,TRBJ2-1,TGCGCCAGCAGCCAAGTGGTGGGACGGAGCTCCTACAATGAGCAGTTCTTC,CASSQVVGRSSYNEQFF
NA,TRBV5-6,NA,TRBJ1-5,TGTGCCAGCAGCCGACATAATCAGCCCCAGCATTTT,CASSRHNQPQHF
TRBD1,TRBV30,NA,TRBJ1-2,TGTGCCTGGTTCCGGGACAGCCTCTTCCCGGGGAATGGCTACACCTTC,CAWFRDSLFPGNGYTF
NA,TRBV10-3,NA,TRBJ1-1,TGTGCCATCAGTGCAGGGATGAACACTGAAGCTTTCTTT,CAISAGMNTEAFF
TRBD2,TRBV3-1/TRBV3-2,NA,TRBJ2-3,TGTGCCAGCAGCCAAGTAGCGGGGGGGCTCACAGATACGCAGTATTTT,CASSQVAGGLTDTQYF
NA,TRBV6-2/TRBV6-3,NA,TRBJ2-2,TGTGCCAGCAGTTTTAACCCGGGGCGAACGAACACCGGGGAGCTGTTTTTT,CASSFNPGRTNTGELFF
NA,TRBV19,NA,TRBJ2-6,TGTGCCAGTAGTATGAGGGTTTCCCCCGGGGCTGGGGCCAACGTCCTGACTTTC,CASSMRVSPGAGANVLTF
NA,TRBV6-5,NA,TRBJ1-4,TGTGCCAGCAGTCCTCAGACAGGAAGGAATGAAAAACTGTTTTTT,CASSPQTGRNEKLFF
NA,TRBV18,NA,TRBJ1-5,TGTGCCAGCTCACCGGACGTTAGCCGCAATCAGCCCCAGCATTTT,CASSPDVSRNQPQHF
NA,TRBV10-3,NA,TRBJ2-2,TGTGCCACCCAAAACACCGGGGAGCTGTTTTTT,CATQNTGELFF
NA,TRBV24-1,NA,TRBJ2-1,TGTGCCACCAGTGATCCTACGCCAACGTTATATAGGCCCAATGAGCAGTTCTTC,CATSDPTPTLYRPNEQFF
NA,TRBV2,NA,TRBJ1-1,TGTGCCAGCAAAGGGCTATATTCGGAAGCTTTCTTT,CASKGLYSEAFF
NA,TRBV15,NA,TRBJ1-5,TGTGCCACCAGCAGAGGGGGGGGCGCCGGGCAGCCCCAGCATTTT,CATSRGGGAGQPQHF
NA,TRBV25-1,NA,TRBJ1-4,TGTGCCAGCAGTGACCCGGGACGTAATAATGAAAAACTGTTTTTT,CASSDPGRNNEKLFF
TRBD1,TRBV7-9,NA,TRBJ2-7,TGTGCCAGCAGCTTAAGGACAGGGATATCCTACGAGCAGTACTTC,CASSLRTGISYEQYF
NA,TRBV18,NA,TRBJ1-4,TGTGCCAGCTCACCTCCTAACACAGGGACGGGAGAAAAACTGTTTTTT,CASSPPNTGTGEKLFF
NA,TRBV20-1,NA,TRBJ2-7,TGCAGTGCTAGTACTAGCCGAGGCTACTACGAGCAGTACTTC,CSASTSRGYYEQYF
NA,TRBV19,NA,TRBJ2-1,TGTGCCAGTAAGACTGGGAGCTCCTACAATGAGCAGTTCTTC,CASKTGSSYNEQFF
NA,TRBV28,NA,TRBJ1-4,TGTGCCAGCAGTTTAGGGACATCCGCAACTAATGAAAAACTGTTTTTT,CASSLGTSATNEKLFF
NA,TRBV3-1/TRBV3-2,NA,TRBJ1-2,TGTGCCAGCAGCCGGTCAAGGGCTGGGGGCTACACCTTC,CASSRSRAGGYTF
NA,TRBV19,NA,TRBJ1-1,TGTGCCACCACCCGGGGAGGCACGACACAGAACACTGAAGCTTTCTTT,CATTRGGTTQNTEAFF
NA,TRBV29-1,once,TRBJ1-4,TGCAGCGTTTCCCAGTTCTCAACTAATGAAAAACTGTTTTTT,CSVSQFSTNEKLFF
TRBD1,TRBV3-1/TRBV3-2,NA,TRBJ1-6,TGTGCCAGCAGCCGGGGACAGAGGGGATATTCACCCCTCCACTTT,CASSRGQRGYSPLHF
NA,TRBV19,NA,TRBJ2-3,TGTGCCAGTAGTCCCCTTCTCAGTTTCGGAGATACGCAGTATTTT,CASSPLLSFGDTQYF
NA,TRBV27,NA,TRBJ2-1,TGTGCCAGCAGACCCCGGACATTCTCCTACAATGAGCAGTTCTTC,CASRPRTFSYNEQFF
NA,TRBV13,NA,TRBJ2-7,TGTGCCAGCAGCACAAAGGCAGCGGACGAGCAGTACTTC,CASSTKAADEQYF
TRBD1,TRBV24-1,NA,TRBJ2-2,TGTGCCACCAGTGATCGTTGGACAGGACGGAAGCGCACCGGGGAGCTGTTTTTT,CATSDRWTGRKRTGELFF
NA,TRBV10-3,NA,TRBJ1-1,TGTGCCATCAGTATTAACGGGGGCACTGAAGCTTTCTTT,CAISINGGTEAFF
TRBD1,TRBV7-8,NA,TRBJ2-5,TGTGCCAGCAGCTTAGCTCTAACCGGGACAGGGAAAGAGACCCAGTACTTC,CASSLALTGTGKETQYF
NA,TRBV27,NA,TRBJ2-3,TGTGCCAGCAGTTTTACTGCTCTACTCACAGATACGCAGTATTTT,CASSFTALLTDTQYF
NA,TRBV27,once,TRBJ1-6,TGTGCCAGCAGAGAGGACAGCATTAATTCACCCCTCCACTTT,CASREDSINSPLHF
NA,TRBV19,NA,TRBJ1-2,TGTGCCAGTAGTATCAACCCGGACAGCTCCTATGGCTACACCTTC,CASSINPDSSYGYTF
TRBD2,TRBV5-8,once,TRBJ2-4,TGTGCCAGCAGCTTGGCGGTGGGAGGGGACATTCAGTACTTC,CASSLAVGGDIQYF
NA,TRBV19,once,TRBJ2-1,TGTGCCAGTAGTCGACAGGAGAGCTCCTACAATGAGCAGTTCTTC,CASSRQESSYNEQFF
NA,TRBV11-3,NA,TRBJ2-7,TGTGCCAGCAGCTTAAGGGGTCCGGCAGGGGCCTACGAGCAGTACTTC,CASSLRGPAGAYEQYF
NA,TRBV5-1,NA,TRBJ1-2,TGCGCCAGCAGCTTGGACAGCGTTACTAACTATGGCTACACCTTC,CASSLDSVTNYGYTF
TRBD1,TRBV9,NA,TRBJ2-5,TGTGCCAGCAGCTCGGGACAGCACCAAGAGACCCAGTACTTC,CASSSGQHQETQYF
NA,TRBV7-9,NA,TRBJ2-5,TGTGCCAGCAGCCCGAGGGACACCCCAGGGGCCCAGTACTTC,CASSPRDTPGAQYF
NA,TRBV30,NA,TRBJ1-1,TGTGCCTGGAGTGAAGCGCTGACTGAAGCTTTCTTT,CAWSEALTEAFF
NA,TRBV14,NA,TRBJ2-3,TGTGCCAGCAGCCACGTCGGGTCAGATACGCAGTATTTT,CASSHVGSDTQYF
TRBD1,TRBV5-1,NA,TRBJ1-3,TGCGCCAGCAGCTCAGACAGGGGTGGAGGAAACACCATATATTTT,CASSSDRGGGNTIYF
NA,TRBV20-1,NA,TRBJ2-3,TGCAGTGCGGACTTGGTAGATACGCAGTATTTT,CSADLVDTQYF
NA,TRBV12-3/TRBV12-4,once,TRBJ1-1,TGTGCCAGCAGTCAGTCAAGTACTGAAGCTTTCTTT,CASSQSSTEAFF
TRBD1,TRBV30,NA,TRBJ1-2,TGTGCCTGGAGGGGACCACCGACAGGGAAAATGAACTATGGCTACACCTTC,CAWRGPPTGKMNYGYTF
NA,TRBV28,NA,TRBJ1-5,TGTGCCAGCAGTTTAAAGGGAAACTACAATCAGCCCCAGCATTTT,CASSLKGNYNQPQHF
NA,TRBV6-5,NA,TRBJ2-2,TGTGCCAGCAGTTTTGTGAGGAGGAACACCGGGGAGCTGTTTTTT,CASSFVRRNTGELFF
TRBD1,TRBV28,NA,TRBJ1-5,TGTGCCAGCAGCCGGGACAGGGACGATAGGGAGCCCCAGCATTTT,CASSRDRDDREPQHF
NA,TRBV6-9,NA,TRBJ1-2,TGTGCCAGCTGTACCCCCCATGTTATCTATGGCTACACCTTC,CASCTPHVIYGYTF
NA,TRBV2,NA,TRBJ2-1,TGTGCCAGCAGTGAACCGGAACTCAGCTCCTACAATGAGCAGTTCTTC,CASSEPELSSYNEQFF
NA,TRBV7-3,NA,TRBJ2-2,TGTGCCAGCAGCCTCCGGGTCGACACCGGGGAGCTGTTTTTT,CASSLRVDTGELFF
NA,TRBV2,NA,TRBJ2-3,TGTGCCAGCATTCAGGGCCCAGATACGCAGTATTTT,CASIQGPDTQYF
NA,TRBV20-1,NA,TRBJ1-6,TGCAGTGCTAGTGGCTCGAACATGCGGAATTCACCCCTCCACTTT,CSASGSNMRNSPLHF
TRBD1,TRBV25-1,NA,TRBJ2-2,TGTGCCAGCAGTGAATTTACAGGGGGAAACACCGGGGAGCTGTTTTTT,CASSEFTGGNTGELFF
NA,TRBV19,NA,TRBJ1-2,TGTGCCAGTAGTATAATAAACCCTGGGAGTAGGCGAAACTATGGCTACACCTTC,CASSIINPGSRRNYGYTF
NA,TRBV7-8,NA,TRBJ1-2,TGTGCCAGCAGCTACATGGTTAATAACTATGGCTACACCTTC,CASSYMVNNYGYTF
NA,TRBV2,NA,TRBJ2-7,TGTGCCAGCAGTGCCCGGGGGGCGGAACGCGAGCAGTACTTC,CASSARGAEREQYF
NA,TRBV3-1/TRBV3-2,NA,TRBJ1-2,TGTGCCAGCAGCCAATCCGGGGGCGGAGGCTACACCTTC,CASSQSGGGGYTF
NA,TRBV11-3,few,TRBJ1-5,TGTGCCAGCAGCCAGGCCCCCACTCGGCCCCAGCATTTT,CASSQAPTRPQHF